A selection of T cell receptor beta chains follows, all from one sample in a study of human T cells and chemical hapten exposure. MiXCR, run by TCRdb on the RACE reads, gives a single entry per CDR3 protein. The sample has under 100,000 distinct CDR3 sequences; 8.5% are singletons. Here the sequenced sample was whole blood, taken in connection with sensitization to the hapten diphenylcyclopropenone (DPC). The receptors shown here come from a man between 35 and 55 years old with alopecia areata. Some clones in this sample may be carry-over from other donors' samples. CDR3s include the opening cysteine and the closing phenylalanine or tryptophan. Fields, in order: V gene, clone size, D gene, J gene, CDR3 DNA, CDR3 protein. A D gene is named only where the DNA matches it firmly. For some rows the clone size is stated as once, few or many, or as a class when expanded; others skip it.

V gene: TRBV7-9; clone size: many; D gene: -; J gene: TRBJ2-1; CDR3 DNA: TGTGCCAGCAGCTTAGCGTTTTACAATGAGCAGTTCTTC; CDR3 protein: CASSLAFYNEQFF
V gene: TRBV24-1; clone size: -; D gene: -; J gene: TRBJ2-3; CDR3 DNA: TGTGCCACCAGCACGGGGGCTGGAGATACGCAGTATTTT; CDR3 protein: CATSTGAGDTQYF
V gene: TRBV6-5; clone size: -; D gene: TRBD1; J gene: TRBJ1-2; CDR3 DNA: TGTGCCAGCAGTCTAAATTTGGGGATAGGGACAGGGAATGGCTACACCTTC; CDR3 protein: CASSLNLGIGTGNGYTF
V gene: TRBV20-1; clone size: few; D gene: TRBD1; J gene: TRBJ2-5; CDR3 DNA: TGCAGTGCTCCGGGACAGGGGTTAGAGACCCAGTACTTC; CDR3 protein: CSAPGQGLETQYF
V gene: TRBV5-4; clone size: many; D gene: TRBD1; J gene: TRBJ2-7; CDR3 DNA: TGTGCCAGCAGAGTCACCGGGACAGAGTACGAGCAGTACTTC; CDR3 protein: CASRVTGTEYEQYF
V gene: TRBV4-2; clone size: few; D gene: -; J gene: TRBJ1-3; CDR3 DNA: TGTGCCAGCAGCCAAGCCCAGGGGCGATCCTCTGGAAACACCATATATTTT; CDR3 protein: CASSQAQGRSSGNTIYF
V gene: TRBV7-2; clone size: once; D gene: -; J gene: TRBJ1-1; CDR3 DNA: TGTGCCAGCACCCCTCAGGCGTTGGGCACTGAAGCTTTCTTT; CDR3 protein: CASTPQALGTEAFF
V gene: TRBV20-1; clone size: -; D gene: TRBD2; J gene: TRBJ2-1; CDR3 DNA: TGCAGTGCTCATGGGACTAGCGGCCACTACAATGAGCAGTTCTTC; CDR3 protein: CSAHGTSGHYNEQFF
V gene: TRBV4-1; clone size: few; D gene: -; J gene: TRBJ1-1; CDR3 DNA: TGCGCCAGCAGATTAGGGGGATTAACCACTGAAGCTTTCTTT; CDR3 protein: CASRLGGLTTEAFF
V gene: TRBV3-1; clone size: many; D gene: TRBD2; J gene: TRBJ2-1; CDR3 DNA: TGTGCCAGCAGCCAAGGCGGACTAGCGGGAGGTGAGCAGTTCTTC; CDR3 protein: CASSQGGLAGGEQFF
V gene: TRBV28; clone size: few; D gene: -; J gene: TRBJ2-7; CDR3 DNA: TGTGCCAGCAGTTTGGTCCCGACAGCTTGGAGCGAGCAGTACTTC; CDR3 protein: CASSLVPTAWSEQYF
V gene: TRBV29-1; clone size: few; D gene: -; J gene: TRBJ2-5; CDR3 DNA: TGCAGCGTTCAACGGGGTCAAGAGACCCAGTACTTC; CDR3 protein: CSVQRGQETQYF
V gene: TRBV20-1; clone size: few; D gene: -; J gene: TRBJ2-3; CDR3 DNA: TGCAGTGCTAGAGATCTCCGTGGACACTCATTTGTCGATACGCAGTATTTT; CDR3 protein: CSARDLRGHSFVDTQYF
V gene: TRBV5-1; clone size: few; D gene: -; J gene: TRBJ2-2; CDR3 DNA: TGCGCCAGCAGCTTGGGGGCCGTGAACACCGGGGAGCTGTTTTTT; CDR3 protein: CASSLGAVNTGELFF
V gene: TRBV5-1; clone size: -; D gene: -; J gene: TRBJ1-1; CDR3 DNA: TGCGCCAGCAGTATTCAGGGCTGGAGCACTGAAGCTTTCTTT; CDR3 protein: CASSIQGWSTEAFF
V gene: TRBV10-3; clone size: many; D gene: TRBD1; J gene: TRBJ2-5; CDR3 DNA: TGTGCCATCAGGGGACAGACTCAAGAGACCCAGTACTTC; CDR3 protein: CAIRGQTQETQYF
V gene: TRBV7-2; clone size: many; D gene: -; J gene: TRBJ2-4; CDR3 DNA: TGTGCCAGCAGCCCGAGGGGCACAGGGTATGGCATTCAGTACTTC; CDR3 protein: CASSPRGTGYGIQYF
V gene: TRBV9; clone size: few; D gene: TRBD2; J gene: TRBJ2-1; CDR3 DNA: TGTGCCAGCAGCCCCCACACTAGCGGGGGCAATGAGCAGTTCTTC; CDR3 protein: CASSPHTSGGNEQFF
V gene: TRBV7-9; clone size: few; D gene: -; J gene: TRBJ1-5; CDR3 DNA: TGTGCCAGCAGCTCCAGAGGTGGCAATCAGCCCCAGCATTTT; CDR3 protein: CASSSRGGNQPQHF
V gene: TRBV29-1; clone size: many; D gene: -; J gene: TRBJ2-7; CDR3 DNA: TGCAGCGCCCAGGGAAGACTCTACGAGCAGTACTTC; CDR3 protein: CSAQGRLYEQYF
V gene: TRBV14; clone size: -; D gene: -; J gene: TRBJ2-1; CDR3 DNA: TGTGCCAGCAGCCAAGATCAAATAGTCGCCGGCTACAATGAGCAGTTCTTC; CDR3 protein: CASSQDQIVAGYNEQFF
V gene: TRBV7-3; clone size: few; D gene: -; J gene: TRBJ2-6; CDR3 DNA: TGTGCCAGCAGAAACACAGGCTCCTCTGGGGCCAACGTCCTGACTTTC; CDR3 protein: CASRNTGSSGANVLTF
V gene: TRBV20-1; clone size: many; D gene: -; J gene: TRBJ1-5; CDR3 DNA: TGCAGTGCTGAGAACAGGGTTGAAAGTAATCAGCCCCAGCATTTT; CDR3 protein: CSAENRVESNQPQHF
V gene: TRBV2; clone size: few; D gene: TRBD2; J gene: TRBJ2-1; CDR3 DNA: TGTGCCAGCAGCGTCGAGCGGGAGAAGTTCTTC; CDR3 protein: CASSVEREKFF
V gene: TRBV7-6; clone size: few; D gene: -; J gene: TRBJ2-3; CDR3 DNA: TGTGCCAGCAGCGGGCGGGGCACTAGCACAGATACGCAGTATTTT; CDR3 protein: CASSGRGTSTDTQYF
V gene: TRBV6-5; clone size: -; D gene: TRBD2; J gene: TRBJ2-1; CDR3 DNA: TGTGCCAGCAGGGGGACTAGCACCAGGGGTGAGCAGTTCTTC; CDR3 protein: CASRGTSTRGEQFF
V gene: TRBV5-4; clone size: -; D gene: -; J gene: TRBJ1-6; CDR3 DNA: TGTGCCAGCAGCTCTTCAGACGTGAGTTCACCCCTCCACTTT; CDR3 protein: CASSSSDVSSPLHF
V gene: TRBV7-9; clone size: -; D gene: -; J gene: TRBJ1-1; CDR3 DNA: TGTGCCAGCAGCTACGAAGCCACAGGAGGGGAAGCTTTCTTT; CDR3 protein: CASSYEATGGEAFF